The 5 T cell receptor beta chains listed next were all sequenced from one sample in a study of blood T cell repertoires in COVID-19. The assay was immunoSEQ multiplex PCR, and TCRdb's table has in-frame clones only and misses some. Of about 130,000 clones listed, approximately 84% are singletons. The specimen was peripheral blood. The receptors were gathered from a woman aged 55 to 70 with acute or convalescent COVID-19.

V is TRBV6-6 and J is TRBJ2-1; 7 bases map to TRBD1. The CDR3 is 15 residues long. The V gene end was trimmed by 0 bases and the J gene end by 3 bases; junction bases not matched to a gene: 2. Per germline, CDR1 MNHNY and CDR2 SVGAGI (reference sequence). CDR3 loop: CASSYSQGNYNEQFF. DNA for the CDR3: TGTGCCAGCAGTTACTCACAGGGGAACTACAATGAGCAGTTCTTC.

The CDR3 coding sequence is TGTGCCAGCAGTTTTCCGGGGAACACTGAAGCTTTCTTT. It codes for CASSFPGNTEAFF. This chain links TRBV6-2 or TRBV6-3 with TRBJ1-1; D not resolved. The V and J ends lost 4 bases and 1 base respectively, with 7 bases between them. CDR3 length: 13 residues. CDR1 MNHEY and CDR2 SVGEGT come from the germline V gene.

This clone was detected a few times. The rearrangement links TRBV4-2 to TRBJ2-1; D is possibly TRBD1 (5 bases). Germline values: CDR1 LGHNA, CDR2 YNFKEQ. The CDR3 sequence is 15 residues long. The V end lost 0 bases, the J end lost 10 bases, and 16 bases lay between the germline ends. The CDR3 reads CASSQDQRTRKEQFF. The CDR3 nucleotides read TGTGCCAGCAGCCAAGATCAAAGGACACGGAAAGAGCAGTTCTTC.

The chain joins TRBV24-1 to TRBJ2-1, with 9 bases aligning to TRBD1. Looked up from germline, CDR1 is KGHDR and CDR2 is SFDVKD. V shed 4 bases, J shed 6 bases, and the junction held 9 bases outside the gene matches. The CDR3 length is 16 residues. Here the CDR3 reads CATSDPGQGYRNEQFF. As DNA, the CDR3 is TGTGCCACCAGTGACCCGGGACAGGGCTACCGCAATGAGCAGTTCTTC.

In DNA, the CDR3 is TGTGCCAGCAGTCCGAGCCCGCTACTCACAGATACGCAGTATTTT. Translating gives CASSPSPLLTDTQYF. The V call is TRBV27, the J call TRBJ2-3; no definite D call. The CDR3 has 15 residues. Trimming cost V 5 bases and J 2 bases, with 14 bases left between them. Per the germline V gene, CDR1 is MNHEY and CDR2 is SMNVEV (reference sequence).